This paragraph covers one T cell receptor (beta chain) sequence. It lacks a known antigen. No much larger clonotype is one base removed from it; base qualities were not supplied. Genomic DNA was isolated from the sorted cells so that the TCRbeta CDR3 region could be sequenced. TCRbeta CDR3 regions were sequenced using the immunoSEQ Assay. Imported from immuneACCESS, the table was reduced by TCRdb to in-frame sequences with V and J called. These copies leave out some clones; in studies compared against another copy, an unresolved V gene accounts for under half, and the cause of the remainder is not known. The sample records under 45,000 clones, 60% to 80% of which are singletons. Together, the top ten hold about 18% of the sample. From cysteine to phenylalanine, the CDR3 is 16 amino acids long. The DNA shown is the 48-base CDR3, in frame from base 1. CDR1 and CDR2 are drawn from the germline V gene: LGHNA, YNFKEQ. V gives up 0 bases and J gives up 0 bases, and the segment between their germline ends measures 9 bases.

The sample belongs to a study of OX40 agonist ivuxolimab in advanced cancers. In terms of the full investigation: Ivuxolimab was a fully human IgG2 agonistic monoclonal antibody targeting the costimulatory receptor OX40 (CD134). Intravenous ivuxolimab was administered to patients every 2 weeks at six dose levels: 0.01, 0.1, 0.3, 1.5, 3 and 10 mg/kg. Of the 50 to 55 dose-escalation patients, hepatocellular carcinoma was present in around 20, melanoma in around 15, renal cell carcinoma in 9 and head and neck cancer in 9. A male proportion of nearly 85% and a mean age of approximately 62 years, ranging from about 20 to 85, were recorded for the dose-escalation cohort. Prior anti-PD-1, anti-PD-L1 or anti-CTLA-4 therapy was permitted, and checkpoint inhibitors had been received by about 37% of dose-escalation patients. Partial responses occurred in three dose-escalation patients, of whom one had hepatocellular carcinoma and two had cutaneous melanoma. The purpose of peripheral TCRbeta sequencing was to test whether ivuxolimab changed TCR sequence diversity and led to clonal T-cell expansion. The paper describes the monotherapy dose-escalation part (N of about 57 patients) of the phase I trial of ivuxolimab. General findings and caveats noted by the study authors: The antigen specificity of the clonally expanded peripheral T cells was not determined. At doses of 0.1 to 3.0 mg/kg, clonal expansion of both CD4+ and CD8+ blood T cells was observed from baseline to week 6. Partial responders in the 0.1-3.0 mg/kg groups had among the lowest normalized peripheral clonal expansion, especially among CD8+ T cells. After ivuxolimab, more expanded clones were found on average in CD8+ T cells than in CD4+ T cells. Low levels of normalized T-cell clonal expansion were also shown by some nonresponding patients.

Patients with a history of autoimmune disease or receiving systemic immunosuppression were excluded from the trial. Peripheral blood for TCR sequencing was drawn from every dose cohort at baseline, at cycle 4 day 1 and at cycle 7 day 1. The samples were taken from a phase I, first-in-human, multicenter, open-label dose-escalation trial of ivuxolimab. The trial enrolled adults with locally advanced or metastatic head and neck squamous cell, hepatocellular, melanoma or renal cell carcinoma. CD4+ and CD8+ T cells were sorted separately from peripheral blood before TCR sequencing. The source was CD4+ or CD8+ T cells sorted from blood, collected in a trial of the OX40 agonist ivuxolimab. In this chain, TRBV4-2 is recombined with TRBJ1-3, with the D segment identity uncertain. This receptor was taken from an adult with an advanced solid tumor such as melanoma, head and neck, liver or kidney cancer. The nucleotide sequence reads as follows: TGTGCCAGCAGCCAAGACGTGGGAGTCTCTGGAAACACCATATATTTT. Translated, it gives CASSQDVGVSGNTIYF.